Included here is one T cell receptor beta chain sequence, with context. The assay was immunoSEQ multiplex PCR, and TCRdb's table has in-frame clones only and misses some. The repertoire consists of approximately 180,000 clones, with roughly 86% occurring once and the leading ten covering roughly 2.5%. Between the trimmed V and J ends, which lost 2 bases and 8 bases, there was a span of 16 bases. The CDR3 runs to 15 residues. The germline V gene encodes CDR1 SGHTA and CDR2 FQGNSA. The entry originates in a study of cytomegalovirus exposure and HLA in healthy donors. This chain links TRBV7-2 with TRBJ2-1; D is perhaps TRBD2 (5 bases). This TCR was recovered from a young man in good health and CMV-seropositive. Sequenced: PBMCs. CDR3 in amino acids: CASSLRAAAGDEQFF. The CDR3 DNA reads as TGTGCCAGCAGCTTAAGAGCCGCCGCGGGCGATGAGCAGTTCTTC.